These 30 T cell receptor beta chains came from one sample sequenced in a study of blood T cell repertoires in COVID-19. The data were produced by immunoSEQ multiplex PCR, yet TCRdb's version contains in-frame clones alone and is incomplete. The table includes over 250,000 clones, approximately 89% detected once. Sequencing used peripheral blood. The receptors were sampled from a woman in her 30s with COVID-19, enrolled during active disease.

The chain links TRBV30 to TRBJ2-2; TRBD1 matches 7 bases. Germline V CDR1 and CDR2: GTSNPN, SVGIG (reference sequence). The CDR3 length is 14 residues. Trimming at V came to 5 bases and at J to 5 bases, leaving 8 bases not matched to a gene. The CDR3 DNA sequence: TGTGCCTGGGTCCGACAGGGCGTAACCGGGGAGCTGTTTTTT. This gives the protein CAWVRQGVTGELFF.

This clone was recorded only once. The J gene is TRBJ2-7, the V gene TRBV6-6, with a weak D call TRBD1 (6 bases). Germline V gives CDR1 MNHNY, CDR2 SVGAGI (reference sequence). CDR3 length: 14 residues. V was trimmed by 4 bases and J by 5 bases, leaving 15 bases between them. The CDR3 region is CASSFPTGFNEQYF. The CDR3 DNA is TGTGCCAGCAGTTTTCCCACAGGGTTCAACGAGCAGTACTTC.

This sequence joins TRBV28 and TRBJ1-5; the D is unclear. Deletions cut 4 bases from V and 9 bases from J, with 10 bases between. The CDR3 runs to 12 residues. Germline V gene data show CDR1 as MDHEN and CDR2 as SYDVKM. CDR3 sequence (DNA): TGTGCCAGCAGTTCATCTACCTGGCCCCAGCATTTT. Amino acids: CASSSSTWPQHF. Filled out from reference TRBV28 and TRBJ1-5, the complete variable domain reads DVKVTQSSRYLVKRTGEKVFLECVQDMDHENMFWYRQDPGLGLRLIYFSYDVKMKEKGDIPEGYSVSREKKERFSLILESASTNQTSMYLCASSSSTWPQHFGDGTRLSIL.

The chain combines TRBV6-1 with TRBJ2-7, with 7 bases lining up with TRBD2. The V segment lost 3 bases and the J segment 3 bases; nucleotides outside the gene matches: 8. CDR1 is MNHNS, CDR2 SASEGT, per germline. This CDR3 is built from 15 residues. CDR3 region: CASSDRAGNFYEQYF. The CDR3 nucleotides are TGTGCCAGCAGTGATAGAGCGGGGAATTTCTACGAGCAGTACTTC.

Only one count was recorded for this clone. The chain couples TRBV15 to TRBJ2-7; TRBD2 is a possible D gene (6 bases). Trimming left V 0 bases short and J 0 bases short, with 18 bases between. The CDR3 runs to 18 residues. CDR1 LNHNV and CDR2 YYDKDF come from the germline V gene (reference sequence). This chain's CDR3 is CATSRESPLASSSYEQYF. The DNA of the CDR3 is TGTGCCACCAGCAGAGAATCCCCACTAGCTTCGAGCTCCTACGAGCAGTACTTC.

To note about this clone: Different DNA sequences within this sample yield the same CDR3. This chain links TRBV2 with TRBJ1-1; 7 bases map to TRBD1. This CDR3 has 12 amino acids. The germline gives CDR1 SNHLY, CDR2 FYNNEI. Losses at the gene ends were 6 bases for V and 7 bases for J; bases not matched to a gene: 5. CDR3 DNA sequence: TGTGCCAGCAGACCGGGACAGAGTGAAGCTTTCTTT. Encoded protein: CASRPGQSEAFF. Full variable domain (missing parts from reference TRBV2 and TRBJ1-1): EPEVTQTPSHQVTQMGQEVILRCVPISNHLYFYWYRQILGQKVEFLVSFYNNEISEKSEIFDDQFSVERPDGSNFTLKIRSTKLEDSAMYFCASRPGQSEAFFGQGTRLTVV.

The rearrangement joins TRBV5-1 to TRBJ1-6; D not certain. The CDR3 is 14 amino acids. V was trimmed by 1 base and J by 8 bases, leaving 10 bases between them. The germline V gene has CDR1 SGHRS and CDR2 YFSETQ. The CDR3 region is CASSLRVVDSPLHF. The CDR3 DNA is TGCGCCAGCAGCTTGAGAGTTGTCGATTCACCCCTCCACTTT.

The gene calls are TRBV24-1 and TRBJ2-2; TRBD2 is a possible D gene (6 bases). Deletions cut 2 bases from V and 6 bases from J, with 12 bases between. The CDR3 is 15 amino acids. Germline V lookup: CDR1 KGHDR, CDR2 SFDVKD. The CDR3 sequence is CATSDSTGVPGELFF. DNA of the CDR3: TGTGCCACCAGTGATTCGACGGGAGTTCCCGGGGAGCTGTTTTTT.

The genes are TRBV9 and TRBJ2-2, with 7 bases aligning to TRBD1. The J segment lost 6 bases and the V segment lost 3 bases, leaving 2 bases of the junction unmatched. Germline CDR1 is SGDLS and CDR2 is YYNGEE. The CDR3 extends over 13 amino acids. This CDR3 reads CASSGTGAGELFF. The CDR3 region has the DNA TGTGCCAGCAGCGGTACAGGGGCCGGGGAGCTGTTTTTT. The variable domain in full, with the rest retrieved from reference TRBV9 and TRBJ2-2, is DSGVTQTPKHLITATGQRVTLRCSPRSGDLSVYWYQQSLDQGLQFLIQYYNGEERAKGNILERFSAQQFPDLHSELNLSSLELGDSALYFCASSGTGAGELFFGEGSRLTVL.

V usage is TRBV2 and J usage is TRBJ2-7; D ambiguous. The germline V gene encodes CDR1 SNHLY and CDR2 FYNNEI. This CDR3 spans 14 amino acids. Trimming took off 1 base at V and 6 bases at J, with 13 bases between the two ends. This chain's CDR3 is CASSEGVAVVEQYF. CDR3 DNA sequence: TGTGCCAGCAGTGAAGGTGTAGCCGTTGTCGAGCAGTACTTC.

The chain carries TRBV5-1 and TRBJ2-5; no clear D gene. This CDR3 spans 16 amino acids. CDR1 SGHRS and CDR2 YFSETQ come from the germline V gene. The V and J ends lost 4 bases and 1 base respectively, with 17 bases between them. The CDR3 region has the DNA TGCGCCAGCAGCCCGAAGAATCAAGCGAGCCAAGAGACCCAGTACTTC. Its translation: CASSPKNQASQETQYF.

V and J are TRBV7-9 and TRBJ2-5; 10 nucleotides agree with TRBD1. Germline values: CDR1 SEHNR, CDR2 FQNEAQ (reference sequence). The V segment lost 1 base and the J segment 2 bases; nucleotides outside the gene matches: 4. This CDR3 region has 16 residues. In DNA form, the CDR3 reads TGTGCCAGCAGCTTAGGGGGGACAGGGGCGCAAGAGACCCAGTACTTC. Translated, it gives CASSLGGTGAQETQYF.

This CDR3 reads CASSLGQRFYGYTF. The CDR3 DNA sequence: TGTGCCAGCAGCTTGGGACAGAGATTCTATGGCTACACCTTC. J is TRBJ1-2 and V is TRBV5-8; the D gene is possibly TRBD1 (5 bases). The V gene's germline CDR1 is SGHTS and CDR2 YDEGEE. The CDR3 runs to 14 residues. Trimming removed 0 bases at V and 4 bases at J, with 10 bases between. The full variable domain, completed using reference TRBV5-8 and TRBJ1-2, is EAGVTQSPTHLIKTRGQQATLRCSPISGHTSVYWYQQALGLGLQFLLWYDEGEERNRGNFPPRFSGRQFPNYSSELNVNALELEDSALYLCASSLGQRFYGYTFGSGTRLTVV.

The chain carries TRBV2 and TRBJ1-5; TRBD1 might be the D (6 bases). CDR1 and CDR2 (germline): SNHLY, FYNNEI. V dropped 7 bases and J dropped 2 bases, with 15 bases sitting between them. The CDR3 totals 15 residues. The CDR3 sequence is CASNTGLYGNQPQHF. The CDR3 bases are TGTGCCAGCAATACAGGGTTATACGGCAATCAGCCCCAGCATTTT.

The rearrangement uses TRBV19 and TRBJ1-2; tentatively, D is TRBD1 (6 bases). The CDR3 has 12 amino acids. V lost 4 bases, J lost 6 bases, and 9 bases lay in between. Germline-derived CDR1 and CDR2 are LNHDA and SQIVND (reference sequence). In nucleotides, the CDR3 is TGTGCCAGTAGTACAAACAGGGATGGCTACACCTTC. It codes for CASSTNRDGYTF.

V usage is TRBV11-2 and J usage is TRBJ2-1; 7 positions agree with TRBD2. J was trimmed by 8 bases and V by 1 base; bases with no gene match: 8. Germline lookup yields CDR1 SGHAT and CDR2 FQNNGV. The CDR3 consists of 15 residues. The CDR3: CASSLAGRASDEQFF. The CDR3 DNA is TGTGCCAGCAGCTTAGCGGGGAGGGCTTCAGATGAGCAGTTCTTC.

A note on this clone: Other DNA sequences in this specimen translate into the identical CDR3. V usage is TRBV19 and J usage is TRBJ1-1; no reliable D call. Trimming took off 1 base at V and 0 bases at J, with 6 bases between the two ends. This CDR3 is built from 14 residues. CDR1 is LNHDA, CDR2 SQIVND, per germline (reference sequence). CDR3 protein: CASSIGAMNTEAFF. CDR3 in DNA: TGTGCCAGTAGTATAGGGGCAATGAACACTGAAGCTTTCTTT. Full variable domain (rest looked up from reference TRBV19 and TRBJ1-1): DGGITQSPKYLFRKEGQNVTLSCEQNLNHDAMYWYRQDPGQGLRLIYYSQIVNDFQKGDIAEGYSVSREKKESFPLTVTSAQKNPTAFYLCASSIGAMNTEAFFGQGTRLTVV.

The chain combines TRBV27 with TRBJ1-5, with a tentative D call TRBD1 (5 bases). V was pared by 2 bases and J by 3 bases, with 8 bases between. There are 14 residues in the CDR3. Germline CDR1 reads MNHEY; CDR2 reads SMNVEV (reference sequence). Here the CDR3 DNA reads TGTGCCAGCAGTTTAGGGGCAGACAATCAGCCCCAGCATTTT. Protein sequence: CASSLGADNQPQHF.

The CDR3 spells CAWSRGLAGTYEQYF. Written as DNA, the CDR3 is TGTGCCTGGAGTCGGGGACTAGCGGGGACCTACGAGCAGTACTTC. The chain combines TRBV30 with TRBJ2-7; the match to TRBD2 covers 13 bases. The CDR3 contains 15 residues. From germline, CDR1 is GTSNPN and CDR2 SVGIG (reference sequence). The V and J ends lost 2 bases and 2 bases, in that order; junction bases with no gene match: 3. The full variable domain, with the rest looked up from reference TRBV30 and TRBJ2-7, is SQTIHQWPATLVQPVGSPLSLECTVEGTSNPNLYWYRQAAGRGLQLLFYSVGIGQISSEVPQNLSASRPQDRQFILSSKKLLLSDSGFYLCAWSRGLAGTYEQYFGPGTRLTVT.

The rearrangement joins TRBV15 to TRBJ2-6; the D gene is possibly TRBD1 (5 bases). From germline, CDR1 is LNHNV and CDR2 YYDKDF (reference sequence). The CDR3 loop spans 17 amino acids. Trimming took off 0 bases at V and 4 bases at J, with 13 bases between the two ends. Written as DNA, the CDR3 is TGTGCCACCAGCAGAGAAGGGGTTCGGACAGGGGCCAACGTCCTGACTTTC. As protein: CATSREGVRTGANVLTF.

The V gene is TRBV27, the J gene TRBJ2-7, with 9 bases lining up with TRBD1. The CDR3 is 17 amino acids. V lost 5 bases, J lost 3 bases, and 14 bases stayed unmatched. Germline CDR1 and CDR2: MNHEY and SMNVEV (reference sequence). CDR3 loop: CASSPPPGTGSLYEQYF. The CDR3 bases are TGTGCCAGCAGTCCGCCACCCGGGACAGGGTCACTCTACGAGCAGTACTTC.

V gene TRBV19 combines with J gene TRBJ2-7; 7 nucleotides agree with TRBD2. J was trimmed by 2 bases and V by 5 bases; bases with no gene match: 6. The CDR3 has 14 residues. Germline V gene lookup returns CDR1 LNHDA and CDR2 SQIVND (reference sequence). CDR3 DNA: TGTGCCAGTAGTGCGGGGAGCGGGACCTACGAGCAGTACTTC. As protein: CASSAGSGTYEQYF.

V usage is TRBV19 and J usage is TRBJ2-7, with D maybe TRBD1 (5 bases). The CDR3 runs 16 residues. V lost 1 base and J 3 bases, leaving 16 bases between the germline ends. Germline V CDR1 and CDR2: LNHDA, SQIVND (reference sequence). The CDR3 DNA is TGTGCCAGTAGTATAGGTGGCGACAGTCGGAACTACGAGCAGTACTTC. This codes for CASSIGGDSRNYEQYF.

The chain is built from TRBV6-2 or TRBV6-3 and TRBJ2-1; D may be TRBD2 (5 bases). The germline V gene has CDR1 MNHEY and CDR2 SVGEGT. The CDR3 is 14 amino acids. Trimming left V 6 bases short and J 4 bases short, with 13 bases between. DNA of the CDR3: TGTGCCAGCAGCCCCGGACTGGAATACAATGAGCAGTTCTTC. Translated: CASSPGLEYNEQFF.

This CDR3 is CSVDVGAGYGYTF. CDR3 coding DNA: TGCAGCGTTGACGTGGGGGCTGGCTATGGCTACACCTTC. This chain links TRBV29-1 with TRBJ1-2; D possibly corresponds to TRBD1 (6 bases). V dropped 3 bases and J dropped 4 bases, with 12 bases sitting between them. Germline loops: CDR1 SQVTM, CDR2 ANQGSEA. There are 13 residues in the CDR3.

The chain recombines TRBV5-6 with TRBJ1-6; 7 bases agree with TRBD1. V was clipped by 4 bases and J by 7 bases; unmatched bases: 8. The CDR3 extends over 15 amino acids. From germline, CDR1 is SGHDT and CDR2 YYEEEE. The CDR3 loop is CASSLRTGPNSPLHF. The CDR3 coding sequence is TGTGCCAGCAGCCTCCGGACAGGCCCGAATTCACCCCTCCACTTT.

This rearrangement joins TRBV2 to TRBJ1-4, with 8 positions matching TRBD1. The CDR3 sequence is 15 residues long. CDR1 is SNHLY, CDR2 FYNNEI, per germline. The junction had 11 bases not matched to a gene; V was cut back by 6 bases and J by 8 bases. The CDR3 here is CASRTGTGGGEKLFF. CDR3 nucleotides: TGTGCCAGCAGGACCGGGACAGGAGGAGGAGAAAAACTGTTTTTT.

This chain uses TRBV7-8 with TRBJ1-3; TRBD1 agrees at 7 bases. V shed 5 bases, J shed 4 bases, and the junction held 8 bases outside the gene matches. There are 15 residues in the CDR3. From germline, CDR1 is SGHVS and CDR2 FQNEAQ. This CDR3 reads CASSADRSAGNTIYF. The CDR3 DNA sequence: TGTGCCAGCAGCGCGGACAGGTCCGCCGGAAACACCATATATTTT.

This clone was seen just once. The rearrangement uses TRBV24-1 and TRBJ2-1, with 9 bases that match TRBD2. V gave up 1 base and J gave up 1 base; unmatched junction bases: 10. CDR3 length: 19 amino acids. Germline CDR1 reads KGHDR; CDR2 reads SFDVKD. The CDR3 bases are TGTGCCACCAGTGATTTCTCTAGCGGGACCTTGAGGTCCTACAATGAGCAGTTCTTC. This sequence encodes CATSDFSSGTLRSYNEQFF.

The chain couples TRBV11-2 to TRBJ2-7; D gene unclear. In germline, CDR1 is SGHAT, CDR2 FQNNGV. The CDR3 covers 12 residues. Trimming removed 5 bases from V and 1 base from J, with 6 bases in between. Written as DNA, the CDR3 is TGTGCCAGCAGCCCCATGTCCTACGAGCAGTACTTC. It translates to CASSPMSYEQYF.